One sample yielded the 7 T cell receptor beta chains listed below, sequenced in a study of blood T cell repertoires in COVID-19. The table came from immunoSEQ multiplex PCR; TCRdb's copy has only in-frame clones and leaves some out. The data show about 150,000 clones, just under 80% seen once. The sample consisted of peripheral blood. These receptors came from an elderly woman with acute or convalescent COVID-19.

The CDR3 reads CATSPRTRNQPQHF. CDR3 DNA: TGTGCCACAAGCCCCAGGACACGCAATCAGCCCCAGCATTTT. The rearrangement joins TRBV15 to TRBJ1-5; a weak D match, TRBD1 (5 bases). The germline gives CDR1 LNHNV, CDR2 YYDKDF (reference sequence). Trimming stripped 9 bases from V and 2 bases from J, with 14 bases between. The CDR3 covers 14 residues.

The CDR3 sequence is CASSLLTGNNQPQHF. CDR3 nucleotides: TGTGCCAGCAGCTTACTGACAGGGAACAATCAGCCCCAGCATTTT. The chain has TRBV5-6 and TRBJ1-5, with 7 bases fitting TRBD1. CDR1 is SGHDT and CDR2 is YYEEEE in the germline V gene. The CDR3 is 15 amino acids. The V gene end was trimmed by 2 bases and the J gene end by 3 bases; junction bases not matched to a gene: 5.

The chain joins TRBV18 to TRBJ2-6; D is possibly TRBD2 (6 bases). Germline CDR1 is KGHSH and CDR2 is LQKENI. The CDR3 runs to 16 residues. Trimming removed 4 bases at V and 2 bases at J, with 12 bases between. CDR3 in DNA: TGTGCCAGCTCACTAAATTGGGGGGCTGGGGCCAACGTCCTGACTTTC. It encodes CASSLNWGAGANVLTF.

This sequence joins TRBV28 and TRBJ2-1; D remains ambiguous. CDR1 is MDHEN and CDR2 is SYDVKM in the germline V gene. V lost 3 bases to trimming and J lost 0 bases, with 6 bases between them. The CDR3 sequence is 14 residues long. CDR3 loop: CASSFRSSYNEQFF. CDR3 in DNA: TGTGCCAGCAGTTTCCGGAGCTCCTACAATGAGCAGTTCTTC.

A word on this clone: This CDR3 fails to terminate in the conserved phenylalanine or tryptophan, so it likely reflects a read error. This rearrangement joins TRBV27 to TRBJ1-2; D is perhaps TRBD1 (5 bases). Between the trimmed V and J ends, which lost 7 bases and 1 base, there was a span of 16 bases. CDR1 and CDR2 from the germline V gene are MNHEY and SMNVEV (reference sequence). The length of the CDR3 is 15 residues. Here the CDR3 reads CASTPRGGLNYGYTL. The CDR3 region has the DNA TGTGCCAGCACCCCGCGGGGGGGACTTAACTATGGCTACACCCTC.

V is TRBV7-2 and J is TRBJ2-3; unclear D gene. Germline-derived CDR1 and CDR2 are SGHTA and FQGNSA. The CDR3 consists of 13 residues. The germline V and J ends were trimmed by 1 base and 4 bases, with 6 bases remaining between them. The CDR3, as DNA: TGTGCCAGCAGCTTAGACCAGTCAGATACGCAGTATTTT. Its translation is CASSLDQSDTQYF.

This chain links TRBV6-2 or TRBV6-3 with TRBJ2-6, with 11 bases identical to TRBD1. This CDR3 contains 17 residues. After removal of 5 bases from V and 2 bases from J, the junction contained 5 bases not matched to a gene. CDR1 MNHEY and CDR2 SVGEGT come from the germline V gene. CDR3 sequence (DNA): TGTGCCAGCAGTAAACCGGGACAGGGGGCTGGGGCCAACGTCCTGACTTTC. Translation gives CASSKPGQGAGANVLTF.